This T cell receptor beta chain was recorded in a study of control samples from healthy donors and cancer patients. The method was immunoSEQ multiplex PCR; TCRdb's version includes in-frame clones alone and lacks a portion of them. The table records 150,000 to 200,000 clones, about 94% of them present only once. Germline V gene lookup returns CDR1 MNHNS and CDR2 SASEGT. The CDR3 consists of 15 residues. The junction had 5 bases not matched to a gene; V was cut back by 3 bases and J by 2 bases. The chain couples TRBV6-1 to TRBJ2-3; 7 positions agree with TRBD1. Sample: blood. This TCR came from a woman between 40 and 55 years old in good health. This CDR3 is CASSDQQGTTDTQYF. CDR3 nucleotides: TGTGCCAGCAGTGACCAACAGGGGACCACAGATACGCAGTATTTT.